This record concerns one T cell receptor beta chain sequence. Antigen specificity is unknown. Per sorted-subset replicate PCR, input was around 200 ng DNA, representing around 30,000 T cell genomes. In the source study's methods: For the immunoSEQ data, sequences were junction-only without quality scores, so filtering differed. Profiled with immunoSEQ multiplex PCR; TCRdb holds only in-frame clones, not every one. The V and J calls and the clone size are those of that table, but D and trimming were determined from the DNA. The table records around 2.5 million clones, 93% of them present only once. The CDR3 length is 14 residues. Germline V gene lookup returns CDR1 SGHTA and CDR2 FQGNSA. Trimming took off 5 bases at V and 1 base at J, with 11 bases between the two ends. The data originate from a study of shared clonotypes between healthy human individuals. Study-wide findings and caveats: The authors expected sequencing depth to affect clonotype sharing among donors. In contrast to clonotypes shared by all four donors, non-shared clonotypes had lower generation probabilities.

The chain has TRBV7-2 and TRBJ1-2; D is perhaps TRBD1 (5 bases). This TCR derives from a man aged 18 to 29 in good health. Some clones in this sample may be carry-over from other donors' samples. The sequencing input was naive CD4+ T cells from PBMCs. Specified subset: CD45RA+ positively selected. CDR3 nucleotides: TGTGCCAGCAGCCCGGGGCAGATTAACTATGGCTACACCTTC. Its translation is CASSPGQINYGYTF.